This TCR beta chain was recovered during a study of T-cell reconstitution after alpha-beta-depleted transplantation in children. Unique molecular identifiers were incorporated during preparation of the TCRbeta library. MiXCR, applied by TCRdb to the PCR reads, yields one record per CDR3 protein. The table shows hundreds of thousands of distinct CDR3 sequences, with 10% to 15% occurring only once. This CDR3 contains 14 residues. Germline V gene lookup returns CDR1 KGHSH and CDR2 LQKENI. With 0 bases removed from V and 2 bases from J, the gap between germline ends came to 8 bases. This sequence joins TRBV18 and TRBJ2-7; D may be TRBD2 (6 bases). This specimen consisted of PBMCs, obtained before TCRalphabeta/CD19-depleted stem cell transplant. The receptor was isolated from a girl aged 2 to 9 with congenital amegakaryocytic thrombocytopenia, due to receive a stem cell transplant. The CDR3 DNA reads as TGTGCCAGCTCACCACCCGCGGGGCCCTACGAGCAGTACTTC. This gives the protein CASSPPAGPYEQYF.